Reported below is one T cell receptor (beta chain). What it binds is not known. The data derive from a study of cytomegalovirus exposure and HLA in healthy donors. Whole-study results and caveats: Testing in vitro showed a few CMV-associated chains specific for CMV antigens. Reports state that TCR beta sequences accurately predicted most subjects' HLA-A and HLA-B alleles. Later analysis suggested most CMV-associated TCR beta chains were HLA-restricted. CMV serostatus was the sole immune exposure information available.

PCR was performed using 60 Vbeta and 13 Jbeta primers. Repertoires were generated with immunoSEQ multiplex PCR, while TCRdb's copy carries only in-frame clones and drops some. This sample yields about 180,000 clones, of which around 75% are seen a single time; approximately 2.9% belongs to the top ten. Sequencing input: PBMCs. This TCR came from a male donor in good health and CMV-seronegative.

CDR3 loop: CASRLAQGAYTEAFF. In nucleotides, the CDR3 is TGTGCCAGCCGCCTTGCCCAGGGGGCTTATACTGAAGCTTTCTTT. V usage is TRBV7-2 and J usage is TRBJ1-1; 8 bases map to TRBD1. Germline V lookup: CDR1 SGHTA, CDR2 FQGNSA. The CDR3 sequence is 15 residues long. Trimming at V came to 8 bases and at J to 5 bases, leaving 13 bases not matched to a gene.